This is a list of T cell receptor beta chains from one sample in a study of identical twins. A single record per CDR3 protein comes from TCRdb applying MiXCR to the 5' RACE reads. This table has around 1.7 million distinct CDR3 sequences, less than 35% appearing once. The sample comprised cord blood. The receptors here all came from a newborn girl in good health. CDR3s include the opening cysteine and the closing phenylalanine or tryptophan. A D gene is named only where the DNA matches it firmly. Clone size, where shown, is once, few, many, or a class for clones that have expanded.

DNA: TGCAGTGCTAGAGTGGTGCGTAATCAGCCCCGGCATTTT
CDR3: CSARVVRNQPRHF
size: NA
D: NA
J: TRBJ1-5
V: TRBV20-1

DNA: TGCGCCAGCAGCTTATCTAGGGGTCGCTCCTACGAGCAGTACTTC
CDR3: CASSLSRGRSYEQYF
size: NA
D: NA
J: TRBJ2-7
V: TRBV5-1

DNA: TGTGCCAGCAGTTTAGTGCTTATTGGGGCCAGGGGCAATCAGCCCCAGCATTTT
CDR3: CASSLVLIGARGNQPQHF
size: NA
D: NA
J: TRBJ1-5
V: TRBV28

DNA: TGTGCCAGCAGCTTAGGACTCTTCACGACTAGAGCCCACAATGAGCAGTTCTTC
CDR3: CASSLGLFTTRAHNEQFF
size: few
D: NA
J: TRBJ2-1
V: TRBV7-9

DNA: TGTGCCAGCGCGCGACTAGCGGGTTACAATGAGCAGTACTTC
CDR3: CASARLAGYNEQYF
size: NA
D: TRBD2
J: TRBJ2-7
V: TRBV28

DNA: TGCGCCAGCAGCTTGCCCGGGACAGGGCTTTCCTACGAGCAGTACTTC
CDR3: CASSLPGTGLSYEQYF
size: few
D: TRBD1
J: TRBJ2-7
V: TRBV5-1

DNA: TGTGCCTGGAGGCTTAGCACAGGGTCTGCCTACGAGCAGTACTTC
CDR3: CAWRLSTGSAYEQYF
size: NA
D: NA
J: TRBJ2-7
V: TRBV30

DNA: TGTGCCAGCAGCTTAGTATACCAATACGAGCAGTACTTC
CDR3: CASSLVYQYEQYF
size: few
D: NA
J: TRBJ2-7
V: TRBV7-2

DNA: TGTGCCACTCTTATGACAGGGGGGTCAGATACGCAGTATTTT
CDR3: CATLMTGGSDTQYF
size: NA
D: TRBD1
J: TRBJ2-3
V: TRBV15

DNA: TGCAGTGCTAGTTCTAGCGGGGCCTACGAGCAGTACTTC
CDR3: CSASSSGAYEQYF
size: NA
D: TRBD2
J: TRBJ2-7
V: TRBV20-1

DNA: TGTGCCAGCAGCCCTTCTGGCGGGGGACCAAACAATGAGCAGTTCTTC
CDR3: CASSPSGGGPNNEQFF
size: NA
D: TRBD2
J: TRBJ2-1
V: TRBV5-5

DNA: TGCAGTCCTTCCCGGTACAATGAGCAGTACTTC
CDR3: CSPSRYNEQYF
size: once
D: NA
J: TRBJ2-7
V: TRBV20-1

DNA: TGTGCCAGCGCCGGGACTGCAACCTACGAGCAGTACTTC
CDR3: CASAGTATYEQYF
size: few
D: NA
J: TRBJ2-7
V: TRBV6-6

DNA: TGTGCCAGCAGCGTGACGGTTTCCTCCTACGAGCAGTACTTC
CDR3: CASSVTVSSYEQYF
size: NA
D: NA
J: TRBJ2-7
V: TRBV7-2

DNA: TGTGCCAGCAGTTCCTTCAGTCACGATGAGCAGTTCTTC
CDR3: CASSSFSHDEQFF
size: NA
D: NA
J: TRBJ2-1
V: TRBV6-5

DNA: TGCGCCAGCAGCTTGGTCCTAGGTAGCTCCTACAATGAGCAGTTCTTC
CDR3: CASSLVLGSSYNEQFF
size: NA
D: NA
J: TRBJ2-1
V: TRBV5-1

DNA: TGTGCCAGCAGTTTTATGAACTCACGTGGGGAGCAGTACTTC
CDR3: CASSFMNSRGEQYF
size: NA
D: NA
J: TRBJ2-5
V: TRBV12-3/TRBV12-4

DNA: TGCGCCAGCAGCTTGGAGACTAGCGGGAGGCCCGGGAATGAGCAGTTCTTC
CDR3: CASSLETSGRPGNEQFF
size: NA
D: TRBD2
J: TRBJ2-1
V: TRBV5-1

DNA: TGTGCCAGCACCGTAGCGGGAAGCTCCTACGAGCAGTACTTC
CDR3: CASTVAGSSYEQYF
size: few
D: TRBD2
J: TRBJ2-7
V: TRBV28

DNA: TGTGCCAGCAGACAAACCCGGGACAGCAACTATGGCTACACCTTC
CDR3: CASRQTRDSNYGYTF
size: few
D: TRBD1
J: TRBJ1-2
V: TRBV7-2

DNA: TGTGCCACGGGTAGGGGGGTTGCGGATACGCAGTATTTT
CDR3: CATGRGVADTQYF
size: NA
D: NA
J: TRBJ2-3
V: TRBV10-3

DNA: TGCAGTGCTAGTCTTAGCGGGAGGCGAGAGACCCAGTACTTC
CDR3: CSASLSGRRETQYF
size: NA
D: TRBD2
J: TRBJ2-5
V: TRBV20-1

DNA: TGTGCCAGCAGCCAAGTTAGAGGGCTAGCGGGAGTAGGAATGAGGACAGATACGCAGTATTTT
CDR3: CASSQVRGLAGVGMRTDTQYF
size: NA
D: TRBD2
J: TRBJ2-3
V: TRBV3-1

DNA: TGCAGCGTCCGGGCTACTAGCACAGATACGCAGTATTTT
CDR3: CSVRATSTDTQYF
size: few
D: NA
J: TRBJ2-3
V: TRBV29-1

DNA: TGTGCCAGCAGTTCGCCAACCGGGACAGGTGTATACGAGCAGTACTTC
CDR3: CASSSPTGTGVYEQYF
size: NA
D: TRBD1
J: TRBJ2-7
V: TRBV28

DNA: TGTGCCAGCAGTACGCTAGCGGGGGCAGATACGCAGTATTTT
CDR3: CASSTLAGADTQYF
size: many
D: TRBD2
J: TRBJ2-3
V: TRBV5-5

DNA: TGTGCCAGCAGCCGTTCCGGGACAGGGCATCAGCCCCAGCATTTT
CDR3: CASSRSGTGHQPQHF
size: NA
D: TRBD1
J: TRBJ1-5
V: TRBV28

DNA: TGTGCCAGCAGTGATTCGCGGGAGGGGGCGGAGGATACGCAGTATTTT
CDR3: CASSDSREGAEDTQYF
size: NA
D: TRBD2
J: TRBJ2-3
V: TRBV6-1

DNA: TGTGCCAGCAGCCCGACCGGGACTTTTACCTACGAGCAGTTCTTC
CDR3: CASSPTGTFTYEQFF
size: NA
D: NA
J: TRBJ2-1
V: TRBV4-2

DNA: TGTGCCAGCAGTCAGCTAGCGGTGAGACCCTACGAGCAGTACTTC
CDR3: CASSQLAVRPYEQYF
size: NA
D: TRBD2
J: TRBJ2-7
V: TRBV11-2

DNA: TGTGCCATCAGTGGGACTAGCGGGGGCCTTAAGTTCTTC
CDR3: CAISGTSGGLKFF
size: NA
D: TRBD2
J: TRBJ2-1
V: TRBV10-3

DNA: TGCAGTGCTAGCCCAGTGGTGGGCTCCTATAATTCACCCCCCCACTTT
CDR3: CSASPVVGSYNSPPHF
size: once
D: NA
J: TRBJ1-6
V: TRBV20-1

DNA: TGTGCCAGCAGGGCGGTCTCCTATAATTCACCCCCCCACTTT
CDR3: CASRAVSYNSPPHF
size: NA
D: NA
J: TRBJ1-6
V: TRBV28

DNA: TGCAGCGTTGGGGAGGAAAAACTGTTTTTT
CDR3: CSVGEEKLFF
size: NA
D: NA
J: TRBJ1-4
V: TRBV29-1

DNA: TGTGCCAGCAGTTTCCGACAGGGCCTGAATGAAAAACTGTTTTTT
CDR3: CASSFRQGLNEKLFF
size: few
D: TRBD1
J: TRBJ1-4
V: TRBV12-3/TRBV12-4

DNA: TGTGCCAGCAGCCCCCGAGCGGGAGTGTCCAATGAGCAGTTCTTC
CDR3: CASSPRAGVSNEQFF
size: few
D: TRBD2
J: TRBJ2-1
V: TRBV7-2

DNA: TGTGCCAGCAGCCTCCACGGTCCAACTAATGAAAAACTGTTTTTT
CDR3: CASSLHGPTNEKLFF
size: few
D: NA
J: TRBJ1-4
V: TRBV7-2

DNA: TGTGCCATCAGTCTAAGACAGGCACTTCCCTACGAGCAGTACTTC
CDR3: CAISLRQALPYEQYF
size: few
D: NA
J: TRBJ2-7
V: TRBV10-3

DNA: TGCAGCGTGAATGGACTAGCGGGGGGGCTGGAGCAGTACTTC
CDR3: CSVNGLAGGLEQYF
size: few
D: TRBD2
J: TRBJ2-5
V: TRBV29-1

DNA: TGTGCCAGCAGTCCTACAGGGTCCCGGGGCATCGAGCAGTACTTC
CDR3: CASSPTGSRGIEQYF
size: NA
D: NA
J: TRBJ2-7
V: TRBV6-5

DNA: TGTGCCAGCAGACTGTTGGCATTCGACCCAGATACGCAGTATTTT
CDR3: CASRLLAFDPDTQYF
size: few
D: NA
J: TRBJ2-3
V: TRBV6-6

DNA: TGCAGTGCTAGAGATGGGACTACCGAGACCCAGTACTTC
CDR3: CSARDGTTETQYF
size: few
D: TRBD2
J: TRBJ2-5
V: TRBV20-1

DNA: TGCAGTGGGGGGACGGGGATAAATCAGCCCCAGCATTTT
CDR3: CSGGTGINQPQHF
size: few
D: NA
J: TRBJ1-5
V: TRBV20-1

DNA: TGTGCCAGCAGCCAAGATACGTTGCAGGGGTGGTATGGCTACACCTTC
CDR3: CASSQDTLQGWYGYTF
size: NA
D: NA
J: TRBJ1-2
V: TRBV4-2

DNA: TGCAGTGCTAGAGATACGGGGGTCGGGACTGAAGCTTTCTTT
CDR3: CSARDTGVGTEAFF
size: NA
D: NA
J: TRBJ1-1
V: TRBV20-1

DNA: TGCAGTGCTAGAGGCGTAGCGGGGGCGTTAGATACGCAGTATTTT
CDR3: CSARGVAGALDTQYF
size: NA
D: TRBD2
J: TRBJ2-3
V: TRBV20-1

DNA: TGCAGTGCTAGAGGCGGGGCTAGCGGGAGGTACAATGAGCAGTTCTTC
CDR3: CSARGGASGRYNEQFF
size: NA
D: TRBD2
J: TRBJ2-1
V: TRBV20-1

DNA: TGTGCCACCAGTGTTGGCGGGGGCTCCTACAATGAGCAGTTCTTC
CDR3: CATSVGGGSYNEQFF
size: NA
D: TRBD2
J: TRBJ2-1
V: TRBV24-1

DNA: TGTGCCAGCAGTAGGGGGGAAAGGAGTGCTGAAGCTTTCTTT
CDR3: CASSRGERSAEAFF
size: NA
D: NA
J: TRBJ1-1
V: TRBV12-3/TRBV12-4

DNA: TGTGTCAGCAGTTTTCATCAGCCCCAGCATTTT
CDR3: CVSSFHQPQHF
size: NA
D: NA
J: TRBJ1-5
V: TRBV28